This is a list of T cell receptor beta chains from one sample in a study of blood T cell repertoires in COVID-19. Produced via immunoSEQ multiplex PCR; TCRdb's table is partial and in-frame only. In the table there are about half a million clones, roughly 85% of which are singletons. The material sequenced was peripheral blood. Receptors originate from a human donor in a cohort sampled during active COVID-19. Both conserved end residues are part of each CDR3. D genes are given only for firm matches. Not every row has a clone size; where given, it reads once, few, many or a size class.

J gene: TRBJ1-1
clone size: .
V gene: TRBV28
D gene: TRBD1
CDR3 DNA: TGTGCCAGCAGCTGGACCACAGGGGTCACTGAAGCTTTCTTT
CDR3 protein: CASSWTTGVTEAFF

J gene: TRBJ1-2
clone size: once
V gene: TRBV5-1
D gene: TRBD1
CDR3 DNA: TGCGCCAGCAGCTTGTTGGGACAGACCAACTATGGCTACACCTTC
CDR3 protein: CASSLLGQTNYGYTF

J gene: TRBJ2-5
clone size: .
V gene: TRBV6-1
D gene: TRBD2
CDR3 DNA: TGTGCCAGCAGTGATCAGGCGGGAGTTTCGAGAGAGACCCAGTACTTC
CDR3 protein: CASSDQAGVSRETQYF

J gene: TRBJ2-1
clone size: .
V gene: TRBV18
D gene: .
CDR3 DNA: TGTGCCAGCTCACCCCCTCTTACAGCTAATCCCTACAATGAGCAGTTCTTC
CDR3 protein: CASSPPLTANPYNEQFF

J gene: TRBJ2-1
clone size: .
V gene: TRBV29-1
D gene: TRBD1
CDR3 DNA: TGCAGCGTGCTGACAGGGAGCTACAATGAGCAGTTCTTC
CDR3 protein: CSVLTGSYNEQFF

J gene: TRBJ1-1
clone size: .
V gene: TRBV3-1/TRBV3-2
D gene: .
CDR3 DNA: TGTGCCAGCAGCCACCAGGGCACTGAAGCTTTCTTT
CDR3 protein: CASSHQGTEAFF

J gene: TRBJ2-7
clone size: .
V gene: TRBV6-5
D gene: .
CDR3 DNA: TGTGCCAGCAGTTTCGACAGGAGTACCTACGAGCAGTACTTC
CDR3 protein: CASSFDRSTYEQYF

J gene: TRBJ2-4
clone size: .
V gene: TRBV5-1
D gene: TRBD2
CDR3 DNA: TGCGCCAGCAGCTTGGAGGGGACTAGCGGGATCGACATTCAGTACTTC
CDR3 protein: CASSLEGTSGIDIQYF

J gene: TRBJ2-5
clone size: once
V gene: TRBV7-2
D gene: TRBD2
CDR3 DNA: TGTGCCAGCAGCGGTCCTAGCGGGAGGGGAGAGACCCAGTACTTC
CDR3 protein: CASSGPSGRGETQYF

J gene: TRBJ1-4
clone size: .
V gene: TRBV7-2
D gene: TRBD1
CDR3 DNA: TGTGCCAGCAGCGCCCCGGGACAGGGAAGGTCCTGGGAGGCTAAACTGTTTTTT
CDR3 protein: CASSAPGQGRSWEAKLFF

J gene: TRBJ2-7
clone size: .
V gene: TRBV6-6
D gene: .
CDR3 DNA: TGTGCCAGCGGGGAGGCCTCCTACGAGCAGTACTTC
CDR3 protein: CASGEASYEQYF

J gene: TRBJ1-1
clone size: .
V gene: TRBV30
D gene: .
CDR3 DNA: TGTGCCTGGAGTGTAAGAGCCACTGAAGCTTTCTTT
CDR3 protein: CAWSVRATEAFF

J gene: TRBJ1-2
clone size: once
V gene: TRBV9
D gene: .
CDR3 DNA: TGTGCCAGCAGCCTGGGAGGGAGGTACTATGGCTACACCTTC
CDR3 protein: CASSLGGRYYGYTF

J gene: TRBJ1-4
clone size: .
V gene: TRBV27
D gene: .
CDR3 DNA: TGTGCCAGCAGTTCCTTTACAGATACAACTAATGAAAAACTGTTTTTT
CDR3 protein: CASSSFTDTTNEKLFF

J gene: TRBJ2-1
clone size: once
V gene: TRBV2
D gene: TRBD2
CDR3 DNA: TGTGCCAGCAGTGAACGGACTAGTATCTACAATGAGCAGTTCTTC
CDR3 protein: CASSERTSIYNEQFF

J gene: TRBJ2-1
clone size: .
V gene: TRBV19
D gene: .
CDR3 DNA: TGTGCCAGTAGTATCGACGCTAGCTCCTACAATGAGCAGTTCTTC
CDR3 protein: CASSIDASSYNEQFF

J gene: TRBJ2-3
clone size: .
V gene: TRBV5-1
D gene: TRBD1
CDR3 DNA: TGCGCCAGCAGCCTAGGGACAGGGACAGATACGCAGTATTTT
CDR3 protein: CASSLGTGTDTQYF

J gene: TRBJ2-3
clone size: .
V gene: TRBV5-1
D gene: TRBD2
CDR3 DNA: TGCGCCAGCAGCCCACCTAGGGCGGGGGACACAGATACGCAGTATTTT
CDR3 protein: CASSPPRAGDTDTQYF

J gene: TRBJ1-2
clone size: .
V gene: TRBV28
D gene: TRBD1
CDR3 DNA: TGTGCCAGCAGTTCAAAGGGGACAGTCTATGGCTACACCTTC
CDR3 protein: CASSSKGTVYGYTF

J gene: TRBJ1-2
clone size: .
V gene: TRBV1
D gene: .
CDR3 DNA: TGCACCAGCAGCGCCCAAGCGGGGAACTATGGCTACACCTTC
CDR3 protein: CTSSAQAGNYGYTF

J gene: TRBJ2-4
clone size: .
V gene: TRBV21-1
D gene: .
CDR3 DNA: TGTGCCAGCAGCAAAGGTGGGGACAGGGGGTTTATTGGCAAAAACATTCAGTACTTC
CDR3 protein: CASSKGGDRGFIGKNIQYF

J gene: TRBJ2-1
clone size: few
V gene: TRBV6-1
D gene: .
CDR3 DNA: TGTGCCAGCAGTGAATTGCTGACTAGTCCCCAGCGGGAGCAGTTCTTC
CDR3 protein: CASSELLTSPQREQFF

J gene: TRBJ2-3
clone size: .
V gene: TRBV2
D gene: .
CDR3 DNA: TGTGCCAGCAGTTACGTACTTTCAGATACGCAGTATTTT
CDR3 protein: CASSYVLSDTQYF

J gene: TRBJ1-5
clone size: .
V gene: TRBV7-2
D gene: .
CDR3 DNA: TGTGCCAGCAGCTTAGATGGGGGGGCCTACAATCAGCCCCAGCATTTT
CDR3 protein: CASSLDGGAYNQPQHF

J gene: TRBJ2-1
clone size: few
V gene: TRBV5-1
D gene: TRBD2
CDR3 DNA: TGCGCCAGCAGCGCGGGACTAGCGGGAGGGATGGGCAATGAGCAGTTCTTC
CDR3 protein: CASSAGLAGGMGNEQFF

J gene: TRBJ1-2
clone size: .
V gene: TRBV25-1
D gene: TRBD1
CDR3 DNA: TGTGCCACCGGACAGGAGGATGGCTACACCTTC
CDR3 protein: CATGQEDGYTF

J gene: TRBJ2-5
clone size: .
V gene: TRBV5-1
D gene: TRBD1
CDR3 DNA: TGCGCCAGCAGCGAACGGACAGGGCCGGAGACCCAGTACTTC
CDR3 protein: CASSERTGPETQYF

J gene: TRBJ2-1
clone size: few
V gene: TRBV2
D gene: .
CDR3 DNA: TGTGCCAGCCGACGTGGGCCAGATGAGCAGTTCTTC
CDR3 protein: CASRRGPDEQFF

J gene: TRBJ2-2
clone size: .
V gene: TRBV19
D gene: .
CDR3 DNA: TGTGCCAGTAGTATAGGTACCCCCAGCACCGGGGAGCTGTTTTTT
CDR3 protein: CASSIGTPSTGELFF

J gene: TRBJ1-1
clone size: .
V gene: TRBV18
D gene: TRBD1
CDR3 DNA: TGTGCCAGCTCACTTGGACAGGGGGGGAACACTGAAGCTTTCTTT
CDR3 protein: CASSLGQGGNTEAFF

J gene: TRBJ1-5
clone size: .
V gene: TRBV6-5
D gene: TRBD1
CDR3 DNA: TGTGCCAGCAGTTACTCCGTGACAGGGGATAGCCCCCAGCATTTT
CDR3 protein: CASSYSVTGDSPQHF

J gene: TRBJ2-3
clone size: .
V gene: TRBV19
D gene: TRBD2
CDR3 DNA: TGTGCCAGTAGTATCGGCGGGGGGCGCGCAGATACGCAGTATTTT
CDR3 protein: CASSIGGGRADTQYF

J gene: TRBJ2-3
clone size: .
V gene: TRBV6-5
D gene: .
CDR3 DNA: TGTGCCACCAGTAAACAGGGAACAGATACGCAGTATTTT
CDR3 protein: CATSKQGTDTQYF

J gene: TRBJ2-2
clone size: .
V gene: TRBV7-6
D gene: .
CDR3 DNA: TGTGCCAGCAGTTCTCTGGGTGGCGGTAACACCGGGGAGCTGTTTTTT
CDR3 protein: CASSSLGGGNTGELFF

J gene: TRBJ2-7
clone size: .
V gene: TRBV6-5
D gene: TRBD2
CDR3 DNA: TGTGCCAGCAGCCAGGTGGGGGGGGAGCAGTACTTC
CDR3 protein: CASSQVGGEQYF

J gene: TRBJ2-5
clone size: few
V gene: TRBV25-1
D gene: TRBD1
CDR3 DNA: TGTGCCAGCAGTGACCTTCGCTCCGGGACAGAAGAGACCCAGTACTTC
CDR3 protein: CASSDLRSGTEETQYF

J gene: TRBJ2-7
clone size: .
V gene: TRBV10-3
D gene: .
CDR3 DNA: TGTGCCATCAGTGACCTCTACGAGCAGTACTTC
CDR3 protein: CAISDLYEQYF

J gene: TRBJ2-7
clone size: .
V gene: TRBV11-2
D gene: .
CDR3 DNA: TGTGCCAGCAGCTTAGATCGGGCGGGCCGCTCCTACGAGCAGTACTTC
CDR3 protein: CASSLDRAGRSYEQYF

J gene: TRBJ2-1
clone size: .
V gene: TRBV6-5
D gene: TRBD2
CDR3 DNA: TGTGCCAGCAGTTTACGAGGGACTAGCGTTCTTGTCAGGCAGTTCTTC
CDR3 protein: CASSLRGTSVLVRQFF

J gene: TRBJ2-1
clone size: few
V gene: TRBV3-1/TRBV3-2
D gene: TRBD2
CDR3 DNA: TGTGCCAGCAGCCCCCACGATCCCGGACTAGCGGAAAACTACAATGAGCAGTTCTTC
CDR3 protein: CASSPHDPGLAENYNEQFF

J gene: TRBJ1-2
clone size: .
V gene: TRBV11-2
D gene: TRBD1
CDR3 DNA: TGTGCCAGCAGCTTAGAGGGGGACAGATCCTATGGCTACACCTTC
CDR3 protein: CASSLEGDRSYGYTF